The 6 T cell receptor beta chains given below trace back to one sample, sequenced in a study of blood T cells in healthy people across ages. The authors ran a second PCR of about 7 to 11 cycles using a sample-barcoded 5' primer and a J-beta primer mix. One entry per CDR3 protein, called by TCRdb with MiXCR from the 5' RACE reads. The repertoire holds 270,000 or so distinct CDR3 sequences, with roughly 29% as singletons. The sample was blood. Source of these receptors: a woman between 70 and 85 years old in good health.

This clonotype was seen only a few times. The chain couples TRBV7-9 to TRBJ2-1; D is unresolved. The CDR3 runs to 15 residues. The V gene's germline CDR1 is SEHNR and CDR2 FQNEAQ (reference sequence). Trimming shortened V by 2 bases and J by 6 bases, and 14 bases separated the two germline ends. CDR3 nucleotide sequence: TGTGCCAGCAGCTTACAGCTGTCGGTCGGCAATGAGCAGTTCTTC. It encodes CASSLQLSVGNEQFF.

This chain links TRBV29-1 with TRBJ2-7; 7 bases line up with TRBD2. The CDR3 sequence is 13 residues long. CDR1 is SQVTM and CDR2 is ANQGSEA in the germline V gene. The J segment lost 4 bases and the V segment lost 6 bases, leaving 9 bases of the junction unmatched. CDR3 sequence: CSVGTTYNYEQYF. The CDR3 nucleotides are TGCAGCGTGGGGACTACCTACAATTACGAGCAGTACTTC.

This clonotype was counted a few times. This chain links TRBV18 with TRBJ1-2; D is ambiguous. Germline CDR1 and CDR2: KGHSH and LQKENI. V was clipped by 3 bases and J by 4 bases, with 9 bases between them. The CDR3 totals 13 residues. CDR3 sequence (DNA): TGTGCCAGCTCACCCTCCCGGGGCTATGGCTACACCTTC. Protein sequence: CASSPSRGYGYTF.

This chain connects TRBV6-1 to TRBJ1-1, with 11 bases aligning to TRBD1. The V gene's germline CDR1 is MNHNS and CDR2 SASEGT. The V segment lost 3 bases and the J segment 5 bases; nucleotides outside the gene matches: 5. The CDR3 consists of 15 residues. In DNA, the CDR3 is TGTGCCAGCAGTGATTGGACAGGGGGCCAAACTGAAGCTTTCTTT. Translating gives CASSDWTGGQTEAFF.

The chain employs TRBV6-1 and TRBJ2-2; TRBD1 might be the D (6 bases). This CDR3 has 14 amino acids. CDR1 and CDR2 from the germline V gene are MNHNS and SASEGT. The germline V and J ends were trimmed by 5 bases and 5 bases, with 12 bases remaining between them. In DNA, the CDR3 is TGTGCCAGCAGTTTTAACAGGGATACCGGGGAGCTGTTTTTT. Amino acid sequence: CASSFNRDTGELFF.

This clonotype was recorded at least ten times. V usage is TRBV9 and J usage is TRBJ2-7, with D possibly called TRBD1 or TRBD2 (5 bases each). The length of the CDR3 is 14 residues. V was shortened by 3 bases and J by 6 bases, with 16 bases between the two germline ends. Germline CDR1 and CDR2: SGDLS and YYNGEE. CDR3: CASSGWDGAGEQYF. CDR3 bases: TGTGCCAGCAGCGGATGGGACGGAGCAGGCGAGCAGTACTTC.